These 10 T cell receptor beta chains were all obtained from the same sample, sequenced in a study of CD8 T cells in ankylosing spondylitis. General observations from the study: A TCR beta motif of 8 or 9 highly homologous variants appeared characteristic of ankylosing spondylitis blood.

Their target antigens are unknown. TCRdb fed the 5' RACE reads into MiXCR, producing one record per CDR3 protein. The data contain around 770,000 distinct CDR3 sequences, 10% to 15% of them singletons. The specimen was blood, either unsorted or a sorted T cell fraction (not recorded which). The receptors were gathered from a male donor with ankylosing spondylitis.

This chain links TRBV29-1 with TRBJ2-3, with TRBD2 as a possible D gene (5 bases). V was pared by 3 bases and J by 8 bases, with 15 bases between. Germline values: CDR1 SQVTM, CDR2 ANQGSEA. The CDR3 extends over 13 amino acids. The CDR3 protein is CSVDKGSAGTQYF. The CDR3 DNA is TGCAGCGTTGATAAGGGATCCGCGGGTACGCAGTATTTT.

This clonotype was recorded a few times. Here the CDR3 reads CASSLSTGSGEQFF. CDR3 bases: TGTGCCAGCAGCTTATCGACAGGGTCGGGGGAGCAGTTCTTC. V usage is TRBV7-2 and J usage is TRBJ2-1; 7 bases line up with TRBD1. Germline trimming cut 2 bases from V and 10 bases from J; bases unmatched to any gene: 8. CDR1 SGHTA and CDR2 FQGNSA come from the germline V gene. The CDR3 spans 14 residues.

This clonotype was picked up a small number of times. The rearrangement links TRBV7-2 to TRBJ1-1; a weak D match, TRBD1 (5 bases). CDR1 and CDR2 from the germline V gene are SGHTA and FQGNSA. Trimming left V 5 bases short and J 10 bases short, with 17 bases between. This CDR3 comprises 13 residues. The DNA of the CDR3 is TGTGCCAGCAGCCCCGGTTTGGGGCTGGGAGCTTTCTTT. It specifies CASSPGLGLGAFF.

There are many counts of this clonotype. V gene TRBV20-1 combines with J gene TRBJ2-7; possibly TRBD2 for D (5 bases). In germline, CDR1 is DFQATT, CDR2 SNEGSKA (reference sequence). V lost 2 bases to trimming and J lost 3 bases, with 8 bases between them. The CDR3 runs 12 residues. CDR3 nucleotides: TGCAGTGCTAGAATCCGGGACTACGAGCAGTACTTC. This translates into CSARIRDYEQYF.

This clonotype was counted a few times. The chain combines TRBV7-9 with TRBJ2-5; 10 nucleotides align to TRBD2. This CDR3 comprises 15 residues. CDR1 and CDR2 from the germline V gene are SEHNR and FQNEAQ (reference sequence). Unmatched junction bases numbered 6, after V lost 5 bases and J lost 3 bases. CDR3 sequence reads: CASSAPGLAKETQYF. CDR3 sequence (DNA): TGTGCCAGCAGCGCTCCGGGACTAGCGAAAGAGACCCAGTACTTC.

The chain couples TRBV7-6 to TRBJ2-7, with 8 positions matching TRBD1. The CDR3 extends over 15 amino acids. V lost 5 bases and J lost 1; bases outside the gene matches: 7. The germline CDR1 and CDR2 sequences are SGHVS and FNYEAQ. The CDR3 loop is CASSIGTGISYEQYF. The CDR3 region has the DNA TGTGCCAGCAGCATCGGGACAGGTATTTCCTACGAGCAGTACTTC. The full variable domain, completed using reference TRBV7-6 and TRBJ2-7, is GAGVSQSPRYKVTKRGQDVALRCDPISGHVSLYWYRQALGQGPEFLTYFNYEAQQDKSGLPNDRFSAERPEGSISTLTIQRTEQRDSAMYRCASSIGTGISYEQYFGPGTRLTVT.

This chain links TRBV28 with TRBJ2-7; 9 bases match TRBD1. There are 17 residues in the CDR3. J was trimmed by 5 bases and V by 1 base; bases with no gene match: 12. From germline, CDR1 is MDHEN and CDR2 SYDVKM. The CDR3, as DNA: TGTGCCAGCAGTTTATTGTCACTGACAGGGGGTGATCACGAGCAGTACTTC. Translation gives CASSLLSLTGGDHEQYF.

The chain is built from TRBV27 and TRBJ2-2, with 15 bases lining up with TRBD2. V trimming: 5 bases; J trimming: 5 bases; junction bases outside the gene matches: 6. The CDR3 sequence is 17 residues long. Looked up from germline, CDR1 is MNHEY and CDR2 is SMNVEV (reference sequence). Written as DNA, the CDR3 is TGTGCCAGCAGTCCGGGACTAGCGGGAGGCGAGACCGGGGAGCTGTTTTTT. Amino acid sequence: CASSPGLAGGETGELFF.

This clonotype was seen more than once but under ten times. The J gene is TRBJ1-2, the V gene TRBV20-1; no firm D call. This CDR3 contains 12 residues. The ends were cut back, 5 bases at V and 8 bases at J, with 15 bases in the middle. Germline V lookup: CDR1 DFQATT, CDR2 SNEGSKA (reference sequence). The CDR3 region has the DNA TGCAGTGCTCTACCTCGGAGTGGAGGCTACACCTTC. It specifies CSALPRSGGYTF.

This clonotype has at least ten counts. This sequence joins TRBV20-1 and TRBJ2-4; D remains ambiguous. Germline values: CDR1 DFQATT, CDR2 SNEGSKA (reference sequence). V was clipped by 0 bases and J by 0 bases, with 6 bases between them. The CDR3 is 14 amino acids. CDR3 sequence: CSARERRAKNIQYF. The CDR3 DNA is TGCAGTGCTAGAGAGCGGAGAGCCAAAAACATTCAGTACTTC.